This TCR beta chain was documented in a study of T cell repertoires in cytomegalovirus infection. About the research overall: Public signatures in TCR beta pointed to CMV infection and matching HLA type.

Unmatched junction bases numbered 4, after V lost 2 bases and J lost 4 bases. The CDR3 is made up of 15 amino acids. Germline V gene sequence: CDR1 SGHTA, CDR2 FQGNSA. This clonotype was found many times. The antigen is unknown. TCRdb passed the reads through MiXCR, listing each CDR3 protein once. The sample carries around 190,000 distinct CDR3 sequences, around an eighth recorded once. General study findings and limits: Summed frequency of shared TCR beta families picked out CMV carriers who also had the relevant HLA. Predominance within the ex vivo response was attributable to HLA-C-restricted CMV-specific TCR beta clonotypes.

Sequenced: PBMCs. This sequence joins TRBV7-2 and TRBJ2-1; 8 nucleotides agree with TRBD2. The receptor's source is a human donor in good health (CMV status not recorded). Some clones in this sample may be carry-over from other donors' samples. The CDR3: CASSLTSGRYNEQFF. CDR3 DNA sequence: TGTGCCAGCAGCTTAACTAGCGGCAGGTACAATGAGCAGTTCTTC.